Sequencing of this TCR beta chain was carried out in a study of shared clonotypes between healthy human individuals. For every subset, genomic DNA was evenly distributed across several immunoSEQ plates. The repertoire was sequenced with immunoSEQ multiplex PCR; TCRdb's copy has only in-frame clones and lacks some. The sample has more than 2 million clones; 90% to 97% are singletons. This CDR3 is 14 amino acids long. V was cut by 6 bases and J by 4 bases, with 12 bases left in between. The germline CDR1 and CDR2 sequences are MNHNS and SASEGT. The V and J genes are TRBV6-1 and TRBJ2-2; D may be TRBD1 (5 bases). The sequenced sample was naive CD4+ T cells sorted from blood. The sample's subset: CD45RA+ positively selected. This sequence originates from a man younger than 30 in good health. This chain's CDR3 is CASSTDRGTGELFF. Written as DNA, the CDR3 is TGTGCCAGCAGCACTGACAGAGGCACCGGGGAGCTGTTTTTT.